This entry describes one T cell receptor beta chain. It has no known antigen specificity. No qualities accompany the bases; no much larger clone lies one base away. TCRbeta CDR3 regions were amplified from genomic DNA using the immunoSEQ Assay, a bias-controlled multiplex PCR. Concerning the study's data processing: Nucleated cell counts per sample were estimated from amplification of reference gene primers within the assay. Sequence reads were collapsed and filtered to measure the absolute abundance of every unique TCRbeta CDR3 rearrangement. For each sample, productive Simpson clonality was calculated as the square root of Simpson's diversity index over productive rearrangements. Sourced from immuneACCESS, this table was stored by TCRdb with only in-frame sequences that have V and J called. A share of the clones is absent; for the studies checked, an unresolved V gene accounts for under half, and the remainder has no known explanation. V and J calls and clone size come straight from that table; D and trimming were deduced from the DNA. For this sample the table gives about 58,000 clones, of which more than 85% were detected only once. The top ten clonotypes cover roughly 8% of the sample.

The V and J ends are trimmed by 3 bases and 7 bases, leaving 22 bases between them. The germline V gene encodes CDR1 WNHNN and CDR2 SYGVQD (reference sequence). The CDR3 sequence holds 17 residues, the cysteine and phenylalanine included. Just CDR3 DNA is preserved here, 51 bases in frame from base 1. The data originate from a study of blood T cell repertoires in COVID-19 (dated by TCRdb to the early 2020s). In the study overall: Collaborator samples came from the United States, Italy and Spain and covered acute and convalescent phases of COVID-19. HLA class I and class II types, where available, came from metadata supplied by the sample provider rather than from assay-based typing. A de-identified subject ID, COVID-19 status, age in years and sex were almost always included in the sample metadata. Subjects who had been exposed to COVID-19, were actively infected with it, or had recovered from it provided the deeply sampled blood TCRbeta repertoires that made up the dataset. The material from the prospective study consisted of cDNA or gDNA derived from T cells, B-cell-depleted T cells, or PBMCs. The repertoires were released in a freely available public database intended as a resource for research on the immune response to SARS-CoV-2. Samples came from the ongoing ImmuneRACE study (first 160 participants) plus 1,254 subjects from 6 global collaborators.

Broader findings and caveats from the paper: The amount of clinical and demographic metadata varied by source and participant and was provided uncurated.

The collaborating institutions used their own protocols to collect whole blood in K2EDTA tubes. For TCRbeta analysis, collaborators shipped samples in one of three forms: frozen whole blood, isolated PBMCs, or DNA extracted from either of those sample types. Recombination linked TRBV10-1 to TRBJ2-1; TRBD2 could be the D gene, as 6 bases match. The clonotype originates from a woman in her seventies with active COVID-19. What was sequenced was peripheral blood. The CDR3 has the sequence CASSDQRLVQPQNEQFF. Read as DNA, the sequence is TGCGCCAGCAGTGACCAAAGACTAGTCCAACCACAAAATGAGCAGTTCTTC.